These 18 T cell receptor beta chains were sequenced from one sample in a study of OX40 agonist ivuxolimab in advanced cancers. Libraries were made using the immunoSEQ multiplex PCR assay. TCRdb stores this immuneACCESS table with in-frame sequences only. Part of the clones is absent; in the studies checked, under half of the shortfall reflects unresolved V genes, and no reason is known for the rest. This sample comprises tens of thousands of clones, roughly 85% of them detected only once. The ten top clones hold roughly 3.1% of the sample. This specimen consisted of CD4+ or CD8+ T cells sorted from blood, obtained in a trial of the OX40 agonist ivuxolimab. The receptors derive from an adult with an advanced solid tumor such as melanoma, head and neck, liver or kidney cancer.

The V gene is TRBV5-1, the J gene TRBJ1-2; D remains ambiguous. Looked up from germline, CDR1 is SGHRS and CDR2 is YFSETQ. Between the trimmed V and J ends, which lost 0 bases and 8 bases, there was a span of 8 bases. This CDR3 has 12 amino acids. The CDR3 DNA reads TGCGCCAGCAGCTTGGCTGGGGAGGGCTACACCTTC. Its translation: CASSLAGEGYTF.

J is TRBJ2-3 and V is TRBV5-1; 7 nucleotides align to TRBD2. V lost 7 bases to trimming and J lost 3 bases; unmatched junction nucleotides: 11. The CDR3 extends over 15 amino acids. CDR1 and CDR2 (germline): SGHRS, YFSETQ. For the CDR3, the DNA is TGCGCCAGCCGATTAGGAACTAGCGCTACAGATACGCAGTATTTT. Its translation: CASRLGTSATDTQYF.

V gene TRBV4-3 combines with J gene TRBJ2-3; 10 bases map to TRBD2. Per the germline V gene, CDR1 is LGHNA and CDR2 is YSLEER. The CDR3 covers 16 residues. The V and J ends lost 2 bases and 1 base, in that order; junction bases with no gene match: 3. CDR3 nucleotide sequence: TGCGCCAGCAGCCAATTACTAGCGGGGCGCACAGATACGCAGTATTTT. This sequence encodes CASSQLLAGRTDTQYF.

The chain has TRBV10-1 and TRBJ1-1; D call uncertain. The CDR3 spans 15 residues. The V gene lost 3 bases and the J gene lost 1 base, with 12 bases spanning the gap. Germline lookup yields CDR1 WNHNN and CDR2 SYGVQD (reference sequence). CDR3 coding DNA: TGCGCCAGCAGTGATAGGGTGTCACCGAACACTGAAGCTTTCTTT. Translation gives CASSDRVSPNTEAFF.

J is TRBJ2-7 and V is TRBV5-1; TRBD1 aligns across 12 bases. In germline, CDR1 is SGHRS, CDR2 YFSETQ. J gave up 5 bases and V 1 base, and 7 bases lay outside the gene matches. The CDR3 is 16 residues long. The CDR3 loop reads CASSLNPGQGAHEQYF. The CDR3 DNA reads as TGCGCCAGCAGCTTGAACCCGGGACAGGGGGCCCACGAGCAGTACTTC.

The CDR3: CASSLSGTSNTEAFF. The DNA for the CDR3 is TGCGCCAGCAGCTTGTCTGGGACGTCGAACACTGAAGCTTTCTTT. The chain links TRBV5-1 to TRBJ1-1; D perhaps matches TRBD1 (5 bases). The CDR3 totals 15 residues. Trimming left V 1 base short and J 1 base short, with 11 bases between. Germline V CDR1 and CDR2: SGHRS, YFSETQ.

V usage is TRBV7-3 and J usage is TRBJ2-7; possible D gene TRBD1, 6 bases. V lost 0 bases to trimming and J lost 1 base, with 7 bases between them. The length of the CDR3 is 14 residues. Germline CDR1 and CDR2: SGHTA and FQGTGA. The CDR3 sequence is CASSLTQGSYEQYF. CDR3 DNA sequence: TGTGCCAGCAGCTTAACACAGGGATCCTACGAGCAGTACTTC.

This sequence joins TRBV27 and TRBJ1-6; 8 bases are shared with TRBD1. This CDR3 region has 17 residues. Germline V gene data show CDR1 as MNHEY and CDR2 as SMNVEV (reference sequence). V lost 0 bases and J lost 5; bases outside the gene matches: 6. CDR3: CASSLSVTGANNSPLHF. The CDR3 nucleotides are TGTGCCAGCAGTTTATCTGTGACAGGGGCGAATAATTCACCCCTCCACTTT.

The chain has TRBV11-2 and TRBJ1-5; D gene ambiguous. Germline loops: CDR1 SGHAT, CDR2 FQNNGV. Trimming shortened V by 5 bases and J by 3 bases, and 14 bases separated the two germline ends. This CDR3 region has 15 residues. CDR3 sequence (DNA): TGTGCCAGCAGCGAGGGCAACAGCTTCAATCAGCCCCAGCATTTT. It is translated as CASSEGNSFNQPQHF.

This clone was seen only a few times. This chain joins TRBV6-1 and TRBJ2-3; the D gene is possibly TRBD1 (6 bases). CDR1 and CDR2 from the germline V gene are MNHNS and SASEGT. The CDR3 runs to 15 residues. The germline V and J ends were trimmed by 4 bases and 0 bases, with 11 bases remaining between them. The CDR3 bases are TGTGCCAGCAGTGCAGGGGAAGGTAGCACAGATACGCAGTATTTT. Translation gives CASSAGEGSTDTQYF.

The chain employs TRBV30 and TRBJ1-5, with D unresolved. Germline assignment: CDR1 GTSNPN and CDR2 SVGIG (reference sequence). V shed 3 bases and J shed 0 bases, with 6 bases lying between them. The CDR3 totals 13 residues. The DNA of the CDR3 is TGTGCCTGGAGGAGGGATAGCAATCAGCCCCAGCATTTT. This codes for CAWRRDSNQPQHF.

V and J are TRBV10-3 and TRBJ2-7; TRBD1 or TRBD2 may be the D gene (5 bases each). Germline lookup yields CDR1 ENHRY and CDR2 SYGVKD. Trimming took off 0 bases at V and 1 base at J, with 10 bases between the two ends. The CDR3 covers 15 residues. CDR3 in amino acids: CAISESGRESYEQYF. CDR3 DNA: TGTGCCATCAGTGAGTCGGGACGCGAGTCCTACGAGCAGTACTTC.

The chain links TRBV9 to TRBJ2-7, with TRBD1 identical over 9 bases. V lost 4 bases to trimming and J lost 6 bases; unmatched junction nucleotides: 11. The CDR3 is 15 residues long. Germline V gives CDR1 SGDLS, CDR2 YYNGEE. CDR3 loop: CASSPRIWTGAEQYF. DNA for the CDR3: TGTGCCAGCAGCCCGAGAATCTGGACAGGGGCCGAGCAGTACTTC.

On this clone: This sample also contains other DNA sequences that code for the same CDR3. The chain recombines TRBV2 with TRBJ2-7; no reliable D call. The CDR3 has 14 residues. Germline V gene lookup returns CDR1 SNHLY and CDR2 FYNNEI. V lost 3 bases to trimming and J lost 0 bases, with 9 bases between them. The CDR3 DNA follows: TGTGCCAGCAGTGAGGGCAGTCTCTCCTACGAGCAGTACTTC. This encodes CASSEGSLSYEQYF.

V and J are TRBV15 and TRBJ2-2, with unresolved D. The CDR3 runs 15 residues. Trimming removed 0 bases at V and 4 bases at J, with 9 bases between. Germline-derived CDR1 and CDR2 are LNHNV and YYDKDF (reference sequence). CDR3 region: CATSRDYQGTGELFF. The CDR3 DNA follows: TGTGCCACCAGCAGAGATTATCAAGGCACCGGGGAGCTGTTTTTT.

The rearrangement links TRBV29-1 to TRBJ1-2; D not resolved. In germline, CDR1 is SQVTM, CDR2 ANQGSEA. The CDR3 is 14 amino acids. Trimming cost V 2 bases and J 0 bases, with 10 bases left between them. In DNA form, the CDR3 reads TGCAGCGTTGAACGGGGTAACACTAACTATGGCTACACCTTC. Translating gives CSVERGNTNYGYTF.

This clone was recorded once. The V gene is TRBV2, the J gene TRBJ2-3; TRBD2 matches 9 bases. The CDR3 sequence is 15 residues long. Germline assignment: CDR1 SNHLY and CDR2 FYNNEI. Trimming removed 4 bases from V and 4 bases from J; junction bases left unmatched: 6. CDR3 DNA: TGTGCCAGCAGTGCTAGCGGGATAATGGCAGATACGCAGTATTTT. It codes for CASSASGIMADTQYF.

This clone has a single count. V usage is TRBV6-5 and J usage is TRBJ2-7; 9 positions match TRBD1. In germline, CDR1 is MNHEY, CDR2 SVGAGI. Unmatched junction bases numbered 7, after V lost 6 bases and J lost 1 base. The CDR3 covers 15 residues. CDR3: CASSIQGAGSYEQYF. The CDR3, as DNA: TGTGCCAGCAGCATACAGGGGGCGGGTTCCTACGAGCAGTACTTC.